The 28 T cell receptor beta chains presented below share a single source sample, sequenced in a study of metastatic and nonmetastatic thyroid tumors. Until they underwent thyroid surgery, no patient had received any treatment. TCRdb ran MiXCR on the PCR reads. The sample lists around 70,000 clones, roughly a sixth occurring once. The sample comprised blood. Every receptor here comes from a female donor with papillary thyroid cancer or a benign thyroid nodule (not recorded which). Some clones in this sample may be carry-over from other donors' samples.

There are many counts of this clone. The chain links TRBV28 to TRBJ1-2; 8 bases fit TRBD1. Germline V gene data show CDR1 as MDHEN and CDR2 as SYDVKM. The CDR3 is made up of 14 amino acids. The junction had 11 bases not matched to a gene; V was cut back by 10 bases and J by 4 bases. CDR3 nucleotides: TGTGCCACCTACCTCGGGACAGGAGGCTATGGCTACACCTTC. Encoded protein: CATYLGTGGYGYTF.

This rearrangement joins TRBV28 to TRBJ1-6, with D tentatively TRBD1 (5 bases). Trimming stripped 7 bases from V and 4 bases from J, with 11 bases between. The CDR3 length is 14 residues. Germline assignment: CDR1 MDHEN and CDR2 SYDVKM. The CDR3 is CASKRGPYNSPLHF. The CDR3 nucleotides are TGTGCCAGCAAGAGGGGTCCGTATAATTCACCCCTCCACTTT. Combining the CDR3 with reference TRBV28 and TRBJ1-6 gives the whole variable domain DVKVTQSSRYLVKRTGEKVFLECVQDMDHENMFWYRQDPGLGLRLIYFSYDVKMKEKGDIPEGYSVSREKKERFSLILESASTNQTSMYLCASKRGPYNSPLHFGNGTRLTVT.

This clone has ten or more counts. The chain recombines TRBV3-1 with TRBJ2-5; D may be TRBD2 (6 bases). V shed 4 bases and J shed 2 bases, with 14 bases lying between them. Germline loops: CDR1 LGHDT, CDR2 YNNKEL (reference sequence). The CDR3 has 15 residues. The CDR3 is CASSRGSGSQETQYF. CDR3 nucleotide sequence: TGTGCCAGCAGCCGGGGTAGCGGATCTCAAGAGACCCAGTACTTC.

This chain uses TRBV11-2 with TRBJ1-3; perhaps TRBD1 as D (5 bases). The CDR3 has 15 amino acids. The V gene's germline CDR1 is SGHAT and CDR2 FQNNGV. Trimming cost V 6 bases and J 0 bases, with 12 bases left between them. In DNA form, the CDR3 reads TGTGCCAGCAGAAAGGGACGGACCTCTGGAAACACCATATATTTT. It yields the protein CASRKGRTSGNTIYF.

Worth noting for this clone: A much more abundant neighbour one base away suggests this may be a read error. This chain connects TRBV10-3 to TRBJ2-1; possible D gene TRBD2, 6 bases. This CDR3 has 16 amino acids. In germline, CDR1 is ENHRY, CDR2 SYGVKD. The CDR3 nucleotides read TGTGCCATCAGTGAGCGGCCGGGAGAGGGCTACAATGAGCGGTTCTTC. Its protein is CAISERPGEGYNERFF.

This clone was seen at least ten times. Other DNA sequences within the sample encode an identical CDR3. The chain uses TRBV27 and TRBJ2-2, with D maybe TRBD1 (6 bases). Germline CDR1 is MNHEY and CDR2 is SMNVEV (reference sequence). Trimming shortened V by 8 bases and J by 7 bases, and 23 bases separated the two germline ends. CDR3 length: 16 residues. CDR3 region: CASGQTIAGRDGELFF. The CDR3 DNA reads TGTGCCAGCGGACAGACCATAGCAGGTAGGGACGGGGAGCTGTTTTTT.

This clone occurred many times. This chain connects TRBV11-3 to TRBJ2-1; D is undetermined. V gave up 5 bases and J gave up 0 bases, with 8 bases separating them. The CDR3 consists of 14 residues. In germline, CDR1 is SGHNT, CDR2 YENEEA. In nucleotides, the CDR3 is TGTGCCAGCAGCATTTCGGACTCCTACAATGAGCAGTTCTTC. It is translated as CASSISDSYNEQFF.

The gene calls are TRBV5-1 and TRBJ2-7; TRBD1 matches at 8 bases. Germline V gene data show CDR1 as SGHRS and CDR2 as YFSETQ. The CDR3 covers 17 residues. V dropped 3 bases and J dropped 0; count of bases not matched to a gene: 11. CDR3 sequence reads: CASSSGMDRALSYEQYF. The CDR3 nucleotides are TGCGCCAGCAGCTCGGGGATGGACAGGGCTCTCTCCTACGAGCAGTACTTC.

V is TRBV20-1 and J is TRBJ2-7; D is possibly TRBD2 (6 bases). V lost 0 bases and J 0 bases, leaving 18 bases between the germline ends. Germline CDR1 is DFQATT and CDR2 is SNEGSKA (reference sequence). This CDR3 is 17 amino acids long. The chain's CDR3 is CSARDSSELVSSYEQYF. Here the CDR3 DNA reads TGCAGTGCTAGAGATTCTAGCGAGCTCGTCTCCTCCTACGAGCAGTACTTC.

This clone appeared many times. This rearrangement joins TRBV6-6 to TRBJ2-6, with no clear D. The CDR3 consists of 16 residues. The germline V gene encodes CDR1 MNHNY and CDR2 SVGAGI (reference sequence). V shed 3 bases and J shed 0 bases, with 9 bases lying between them. The CDR3 DNA reads TGTGCCAGCAGTTATTACCCAAGCTCTGGGGCCAACGTCCTGACTTTC. Its translation: CASSYYPSSGANVLTF.

This clone occurred a few times. The rearrangement joins TRBV6-5 to TRBJ2-7, with 8 bases fitting TRBD1. The CDR3 spans 14 residues. V shed 4 bases and J 7 bases; nucleotides not matched to a gene: 9. From germline, CDR1 is MNHEY and CDR2 SVGAGI. The CDR3 nucleotides are TGTGCCAGCAGTTTCGGACAGGGCCCGGGAGAGCAGTACTTC. Its translation is CASSFGQGPGEQYF.

The chain carries TRBV6-1 and TRBJ2-3; possible D gene TRBD2, 5 bases. The CDR3 extends over 15 amino acids. Germline lookup yields CDR1 MNHNS and CDR2 SASEGT. With 5 bases removed from V and 2 bases from J, the gap between germline ends came to 14 bases. This chain's CDR3 is CASSWSPGDTDTQYF. As DNA, the CDR3 is TGTGCCAGCAGTTGGTCGCCCGGGGACACAGATACGCAGTATTTT.

This clone turned up a few times. V and J are TRBV28 and TRBJ2-7; maybe TRBD2 (5 bases). Trimming pared 0 bases from V and 0 bases from J, leaving 12 bases between. Germline V gene lookup returns CDR1 MDHEN and CDR2 SYDVKM. CDR3 length equals 16 residues. The CDR3 region is CASSLWGSPGSYEQYF. The CDR3 bases are TGTGCCAGCAGTTTATGGGGGAGTCCGGGCTCCTACGAGCAGTACTTC.

This clone was counted many times. The chain has TRBV4-1 and TRBJ2-2; the D is unclear. Trimming took 3 bases from V and 7 from J, leaving 12 bases between them. The CDR3 length is 14 residues. Looked up from germline, CDR1 is MGHRA and CDR2 is YSYEKL. The CDR3 DNA sequence: TGCGCCAGCAGCCAGGCCCAGGCAGTCGGGGAGCTGTTTTTT. This codes for CASSQAQAVGELFF.

The table lists this clone with many counts. This chain links TRBV29-1 with TRBJ1-2; no firm D call. The CDR3 length is 15 residues. Trimming shortened V by 4 bases and J by 0 bases, and 15 bases separated the two germline ends. Germline V CDR1 and CDR2: SQVTM, ANQGSEA. The CDR3 protein is CSVGGGVGANYGYTF. The DNA of the CDR3 is TGCAGCGTTGGTGGCGGGGTGGGAGCTAACTATGGCTACACCTTC.

This clone was seen repeatedly, ten times or more. The CDR3 DNA reads TGTGCCAGTAGTATAGTCGAGGGAGCCGGCAATCAGCCCCAGCATTTT. It codes for CASSIVEGAGNQPQHF. The chain carries TRBV19 and TRBJ1-5; D is uncertain. CDR1 and CDR2 (germline): LNHDA, SQIVND (reference sequence). Trimming left V 1 base short and J 2 bases short, with 12 bases between. The CDR3 runs to 16 residues.

The chain combines TRBV5-1 with TRBJ1-1; possible D gene TRBD1, 5 bases. In germline, CDR1 is SGHRS, CDR2 YFSETQ. CDR3 length: 15 amino acids. V was pared by 3 bases and J by 8 bases, with 20 bases between. CDR3 amino acids: CASSSGPGPRSEAFF. The DNA of the CDR3 is TGCGCCAGCAGCTCCGGGCCGGGGCCAAGGTCGGAAGCTTTCTTT. The full variable domain, in which reference TRBV5-1 and TRBJ1-1 provide the parts outside the CDR3, is KAGVTQTPRYLIKTRGQQVTLSCSPISGHRSVSWYQQTPGQGLQFLFEYFSETQRNKGNFPGRFSGRQFSNSRSEMNVSTLELGDSALYLCASSSGPGPRSEAFFGQGTRLTVV.

The CDR3 region is CASTPSGRGSYEQYF. CDR3 nucleotide sequence: TGTGCCAGCACCCCAAGCGGGAGGGGCTCCTACGAGCAGTACTTC. The chain recombines TRBV6-1 with TRBJ2-7; 10 bases line up with TRBD2. The J segment lost 0 bases and the V segment lost 7 bases, leaving 6 bases of the junction unmatched. CDR1 is MNHNS and CDR2 is SASEGT in the germline V gene. The CDR3 is 15 residues long.

The table lists this clone with a few counts. The chain combines TRBV29-1 with TRBJ2-7; 9 nucleotides match TRBD1. The junction had 5 bases not matched to a gene; V was cut back by 5 bases and J by 6 bases. The CDR3 is made up of 12 amino acids. Germline loops: CDR1 SQVTM, CDR2 ANQGSEA. CDR3 in DNA: TGCAGCGTTAACGACAGGGGGTCCGAGCAGTACTTC. It yields the protein CSVNDRGSEQYF.

Many counts were recorded for this clone. The rearrangement joins TRBV19 to TRBJ2-7; D possibly corresponds to TRBD2 (6 bases). Per germline, CDR1 LNHDA and CDR2 SQIVND (reference sequence). Between the trimmed V and J ends, which lost 7 bases and 1 base, there was a span of 17 bases. This CDR3 region has 15 residues. CDR3 sequence (DNA): TGTGCCAGTACGCCGCGGGCTGGGGGGTCCTACGAGCAGTACTTC. This encodes CASTPRAGGSYEQYF.

Ten or more counts support this clone. This chain joins TRBV5-1 and TRBJ2-7, with TRBD2 matching over 16 bases. The germline V gene has CDR1 SGHRS and CDR2 YFSETQ. The CDR3 sequence is 16 residues long. The trim removed 5 bases at V and 5 bases at J, leaving 7 bases unmatched. This CDR3 reads CASRAGLAGGLHEQYF. The CDR3 coding sequence is TGCGCCAGCAGAGCGGGACTAGCGGGAGGGCTCCACGAGCAGTACTTC.

The J gene is TRBJ1-1, the V gene TRBV6-1; weak D call: TRBD1 (6 bases). This CDR3 spans 14 amino acids. V shed 6 bases and J shed 1 base, with 12 bases lying between them. CDR1 and CDR2 from the germline V gene are MNHNS and SASEGT. The CDR3 spells CASRLQGGNTEAFF. CDR3 nucleotides: TGTGCCAGCAGACTACAGGGTGGGAACACTGAAGCTTTCTTT.

This clone was recorded a few times. One end of the junction does not line up with germline, which may come from a read error. J is TRBJ2-2 and V is TRBV6-1; 7 positions agree with TRBD1. The CDR3 length is 17 residues. CDR1 and CDR2 from the germline V gene are MNHNS and SASEGT. CDR3 in amino acids: CASSRDPGQWSTGELFF. The CDR3 DNA follows: TGTGCCAGCAGTCGAGACCCGGGACAGTGGTCCACCGGTGAGCTGTTTTTT.

This clone was detected many times. The J gene is TRBJ1-3, the V gene TRBV20-1; no clear D. The CDR3 length is 12 residues. CDR1 and CDR2 from the germline V gene are DFQATT and SNEGSKA (reference sequence). V gave up 6 bases and J gave up 8 bases, with 14 bases separating them. CDR3 sequence: CSAYPPRDTIYF. In DNA, the CDR3 is TGCAGTGCGTACCCTCCTAGGGACACCATATATTTT.

This clone was counted ten times or more. The J gene is TRBJ2-4, the V gene TRBV20-1; tentative D call: TRBD2 (6 bases). The CDR3 loop spans 14 amino acids. Germline V gene sequence: CDR1 DFQATT, CDR2 SNEGSKA (reference sequence). Trimming pared 6 bases from V and 0 bases from J, leaving 12 bases between. The CDR3 reads CSAERGLAKNIQYF. In nucleotides, the CDR3 is TGCAGTGCGGAAAGGGGACTAGCCAAAAACATTCAGTACTTC.

The V call is TRBV28, the J call TRBJ1-1; the D gene is possibly TRBD1 (6 bases). The CDR3 totals 13 residues. Germline CDR1 and CDR2: MDHEN and SYDVKM. Trimming shortened V by 3 bases and J by 4 bases, and 9 bases separated the two germline ends. CDR3 DNA: TGTGCCAGCAGTTTGGCGGGGGCCACTGAAGCTTTCTTT. It encodes CASSLAGATEAFF.

The chain couples TRBV18 to TRBJ2-5; D not resolved. The CDR3 has 12 residues. CDR1 and CDR2 (germline): KGHSH, LQKENI. V lost 2 bases and J 3 bases, leaving 4 bases between the germline ends. The CDR3 protein is CASSPAKETQYF. The CDR3 DNA sequence: TGTGCCAGCTCACCAGCTAAAGAGACCCAGTACTTC.

This clone was counted ten times or more. The chain is built from TRBV18 and TRBJ2-6; D may be TRBD1 (5 bases). Trimming cost V 6 bases and J 0 bases, with 6 bases left between them. Germline CDR1 KGHSH, CDR2 LQKENI. This CDR3 region has 14 residues. Written as DNA, the CDR3 is TGTGCCAGCTCCAGGGACTCTGGGGCCAACGTCCTGACTTTC. This codes for CASSRDSGANVLTF. Supplemented by reference TRBV18 and TRBJ2-6, the full variable domain reads NAGVMQNPRHLVRRRGQEARLRCSPMKGHSHVYWYRQLPEEGLKFMVYLQKENIIDESGMPKERFSAEFPKEGPSILRIQQVVRGDSAAYFCASSRDSGANVLTFGAGSRLTVL.